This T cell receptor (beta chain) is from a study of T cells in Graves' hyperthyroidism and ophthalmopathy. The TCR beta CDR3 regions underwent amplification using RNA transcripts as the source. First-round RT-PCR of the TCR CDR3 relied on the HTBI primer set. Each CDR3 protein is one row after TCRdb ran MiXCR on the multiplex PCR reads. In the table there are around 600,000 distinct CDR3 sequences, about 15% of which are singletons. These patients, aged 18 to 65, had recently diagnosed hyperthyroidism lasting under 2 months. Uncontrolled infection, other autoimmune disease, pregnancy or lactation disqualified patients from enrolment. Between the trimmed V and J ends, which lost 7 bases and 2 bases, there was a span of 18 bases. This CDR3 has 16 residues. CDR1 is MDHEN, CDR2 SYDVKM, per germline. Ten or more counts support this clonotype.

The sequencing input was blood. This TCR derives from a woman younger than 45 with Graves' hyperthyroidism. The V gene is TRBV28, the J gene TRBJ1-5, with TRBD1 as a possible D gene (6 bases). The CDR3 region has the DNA TGTGCCAGCATCTCTGGACAGAGGGGCCGCAATCAGCCCCAGCATTTT. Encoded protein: CASISGQRGRNQPQHF.